This note documents a single TCR beta chain sequence. The antigen is unknown. This specimen comes from a study of siplizumab effects on memory and regulatory T cells. Overall study: The pairing of mixed lymphocyte reactions set siplizumab at around 0.99 ug/mL against the absence of drug.

Libraries were prepared by immunoSEQ multiplex PCR; TCRdb keeps only in-frame clonotypes and omits some of them. The data contain approximately 9,600 clones, roughly 46% of them singletons. General study results and limits: Naive or memory phenotype assignment was not possible for roughly 75-96% of proliferating CD4+ or CD8+ clones. Siplizumab brought about a significant reduction in alloreactive sequences traceable to unstimulated CD4+ memory cells. It seemed that naive T cells were more diverse than memory cells and were major contributors to the alloresponse.

It was at 37°C and for less than seven days that the mixed lymphocyte reaction cells were cocultured. The CDR3 has 13 amino acids. Germline loops: CDR1 KGHSH, CDR2 LQKENI. Trimming stripped 6 bases from V and 5 bases from J, with 13 bases between. The chain joins TRBV18 to TRBJ1-2; no reliable D call. The receptor was derived from a human donor in good health; the cells came from an allogeneic mixed lymphocyte reaction. The sequenced sample was CFSE-low (dividing) CD4+ T cells sorted from an allogeneic mixed lymphocyte reaction. This CDR3 is CASSLRTEYGYTF. CDR3 DNA sequence: TGTGCCAGCTCGCTAAGGACGGAGTATGGCTACACCTTC.